The 3 T cell receptor beta chains in this list originate from one sample, sequenced in a study of cytomegalovirus exposure and HLA in healthy donors. Both 60 Vbeta primers and 13 Jbeta primers went into the PCR. Measured with immunoSEQ multiplex PCR; TCRdb has only the in-frame clones, and not every one. This table has some 120,000 clones, more than 80% appearing once. Sequencing was done on a sample of PBMCs. Source of these receptors: a woman aged 25 to 39 in good health and CMV-seropositive.

V and J are TRBV5-1 and TRBJ1-1, with TRBD1 identical over 7 bases. The CDR3 is made up of 14 amino acids. Germline CDR1 SGHRS, CDR2 YFSETQ. With 8 bases clipped from V and 0 bases from J, the junction kept 7 bases outside the gene matches. The CDR3 DNA sequence: TGCGCCAGTCGACAGGGCGTAATGAACACTGAAGCTTTCTTT. Translation: CASRQGVMNTEAFF.

The chain is built from TRBV28 and TRBJ1-2; D ambiguous. The CDR3 loop spans 13 amino acids. Germline assignment: CDR1 MDHEN and CDR2 SYDVKM. V gave up 7 bases and J gave up 4 bases, with 13 bases separating them. The CDR3 DNA reads TGTGCCAGCAACACCATCACGCTCTATGGCTACACCTTC. Protein sequence: CASNTITLYGYTF.

The chain couples TRBV23-1 to TRBJ2-2; maybe TRBD2 (6 bases). TRBV23-1 falls under the ORF class, with uncertain function. Trimming pared 0 bases from V and 6 bases from J, leaving 8 bases between. The length of the CDR3 is 14 residues. CDR3 in amino acids: CASSQSEGPGELFF. CDR3 nucleotide sequence: TGCGCCAGCAGTCAATCGGAGGGCCCCGGGGAGCTGTTTTTT.